Listed here are 5 T cell receptor beta chains from one sample, sequenced in a study of T and B cells in COVID-19 patients. Blood genomic DNA input for TRB amplification was about 240-550 ng. TRB rearrangements were amplified by multiplex PCR with BIOMED2 TRB-A/B primers. TCRdb reanalysed the multiplex PCR reads using MiXCR and keeps one entry per CDR3 protein. The repertoire has approximately 14,000 distinct CDR3 sequences, about 30% of them found once; the top ten carry about 6.5%. The sequencing sample was made of blood. These receptors all stem from a human donor who had recovered from COVID-19.

This clonotype was counted ten times or more. The chain combines TRBV5-4 with TRBJ2-1; 14 bases map to TRBD2. The CDR3 consists of 17 residues. Germline assignment: CDR1 SGHNT and CDR2 YYREEE (reference sequence). After removal of 4 bases from V and 6 bases from J, the junction contained 9 bases not matched to a gene. The CDR3 DNA sequence: TGTGCCAGCAGCCTGGGGACTAGCGGGAGTGAGGTCAATGAGCAGTTCTTC. Its protein product is CASSLGTSGSEVNEQFF.

Ten or more counts support this clonotype. V is TRBV14 and J is TRBJ2-7, with D hard to call. The length of the CDR3 is 13 residues. Germline V gene sequence: CDR1 SGHDN, CDR2 FVKESK. V lost 5 bases and J 1 base, leaving 9 bases between the germline ends. CDR3 bases: TGTGCCAGCAGCAAACAGAAATCCTACGAGCAGTACTTC. Translation gives CASSKQKSYEQYF.

V is TRBV20-1 and J is TRBJ2-7; D not resolved. CDR1 is DFQATT and CDR2 is SNEGSKA in the germline V gene (reference sequence). This CDR3 region has 15 residues. With 1 base removed from V and 2 bases from J, the gap between germline ends came to 15 bases. This CDR3 reads CSARAVDGFAYEQYF. The CDR3 DNA reads TGCAGTGCTAGAGCGGTTGACGGATTTGCCTACGAGCAGTACTTC.

By share, this clonotype counts as medium-sized (0.01 to 0.1%). V and J are TRBV29-1 and TRBJ1-1; the D gene is possibly TRBD1 (6 bases). The CDR3 spans 13 residues. V lost 4 bases, J lost 0 bases, and 9 bases lay in between. Per germline, CDR1 SQVTM and CDR2 ANQGSEA. CDR3 in DNA: TGCAGCGTTGCAGGGGTGCTGAACACTGAAGCTTTCTTT. As protein: CSVAGVLNTEAFF.

By proportion, this clonotype is medium-sized (0.01 to 0.1%). The genes are TRBV30 and TRBJ2-5, with unresolved D. The CDR3 has 12 residues. Germline values: CDR1 GTSNPN, CDR2 SVGIG (reference sequence). The ends were cut back, 2 bases at V and 5 bases at J, with 9 bases in the middle. CDR3 amino acids: CAWSPDMETQYF. For the CDR3, the DNA is TGTGCCTGGAGTCCAGATATGGAGACCCAGTACTTC.